This TCR beta chain was sequenced during a study of control samples from healthy donors and cancer patients. Clones were sequenced by immunoSEQ multiplex PCR, and TCRdb holds only the in-frame ones, with some missing. The table has over 85,000 clones, 88% seen once. This receptor was identified in an older woman with lung cancer. Sequenced sample: PBMCs.

For the CDR3, the DNA is TGTGCCAGCAGGGCGCAGGGGGCCACCGGGGAGCTGTTTTTT. It yields the protein CASRAQGATGELFF. V and J are TRBV7-9 and TRBJ2-2; 8 positions match TRBD1. Germline loops: CDR1 SEHNR, CDR2 FQNEAQ (reference sequence). The CDR3 is 14 residues long. V lost 6 bases to trimming and J lost 4 bases; unmatched junction nucleotides: 4.